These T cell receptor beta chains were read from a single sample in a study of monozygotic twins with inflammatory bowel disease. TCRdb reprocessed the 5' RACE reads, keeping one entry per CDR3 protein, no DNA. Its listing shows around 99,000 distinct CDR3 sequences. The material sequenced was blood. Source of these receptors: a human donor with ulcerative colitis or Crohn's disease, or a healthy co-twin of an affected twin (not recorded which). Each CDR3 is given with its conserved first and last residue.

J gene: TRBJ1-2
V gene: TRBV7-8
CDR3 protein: CASSSPRGGIYGYTF

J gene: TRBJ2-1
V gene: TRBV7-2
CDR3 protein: CASSLVGRSSYNEQFF

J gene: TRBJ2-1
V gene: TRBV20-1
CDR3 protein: CSARLSGRNEQFF

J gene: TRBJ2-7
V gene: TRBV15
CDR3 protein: CATSRAGYEQYF

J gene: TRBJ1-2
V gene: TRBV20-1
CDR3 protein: CSARVRLGSLSNYGYTF

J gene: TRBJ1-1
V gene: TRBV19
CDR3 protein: CASTPIGGNTEAFF

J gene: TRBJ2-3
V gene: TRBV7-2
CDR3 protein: CASSPERGPKPWYF

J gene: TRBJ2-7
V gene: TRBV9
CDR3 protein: CASSVSSGGFNEQYF

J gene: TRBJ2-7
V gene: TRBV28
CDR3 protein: CASHGPVSYEQYF

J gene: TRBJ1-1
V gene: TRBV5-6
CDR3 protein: CASSLPATEAFF

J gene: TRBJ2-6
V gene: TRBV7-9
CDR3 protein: CASSLGGLEPGANVLTF

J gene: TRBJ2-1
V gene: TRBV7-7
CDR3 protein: CASSLDGTGTYNEQFF

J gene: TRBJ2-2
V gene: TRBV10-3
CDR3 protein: CAISGTGRNTGELFF

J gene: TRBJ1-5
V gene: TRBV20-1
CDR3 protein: CSARGDSVNQPQHF

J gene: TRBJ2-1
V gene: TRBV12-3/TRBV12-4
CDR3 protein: CASSFLGLSGGSSYNEQFF

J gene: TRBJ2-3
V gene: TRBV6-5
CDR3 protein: CASSYSTGDTSTDTQYF

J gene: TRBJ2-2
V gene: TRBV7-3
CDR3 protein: CASSPGLLQNTGELFF

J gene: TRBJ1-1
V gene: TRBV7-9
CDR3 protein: CASARSAIDEAFF

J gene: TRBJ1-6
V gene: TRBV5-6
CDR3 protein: CASSFPGNNSPLHF

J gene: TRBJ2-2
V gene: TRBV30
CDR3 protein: CACSPNRHTGELFF

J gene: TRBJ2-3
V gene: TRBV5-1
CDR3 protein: CASSSPDSTDTQYF